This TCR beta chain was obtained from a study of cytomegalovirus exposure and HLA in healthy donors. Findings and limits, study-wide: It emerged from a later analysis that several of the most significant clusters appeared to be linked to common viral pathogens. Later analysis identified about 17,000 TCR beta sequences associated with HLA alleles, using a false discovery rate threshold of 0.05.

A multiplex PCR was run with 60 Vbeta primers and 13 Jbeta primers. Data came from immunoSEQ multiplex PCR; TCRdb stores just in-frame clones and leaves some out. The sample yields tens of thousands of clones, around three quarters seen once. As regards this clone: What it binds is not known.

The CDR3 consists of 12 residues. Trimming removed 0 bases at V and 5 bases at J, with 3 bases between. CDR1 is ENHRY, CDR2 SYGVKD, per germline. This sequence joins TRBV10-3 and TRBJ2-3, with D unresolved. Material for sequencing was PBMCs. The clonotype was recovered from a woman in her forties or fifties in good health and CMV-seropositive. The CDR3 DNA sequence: TGTGCCATCAGTGAGTCCGTAGATACGCAGTATTTT. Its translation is CAISESVDTQYF.